The entry that follows covers one T cell receptor (beta chain) sequence. Sequenced by immunoSEQ multiplex PCR; TCRdb stores in-frame clones only, minus some. The data show 150,000 to 200,000 clones, over 80% seen once. The sample comes from a study of control samples from healthy donors and cancer patients. The germline V gene has CDR1 MNHNS and CDR2 SASEGT. V lost 1 base and J lost 4; bases outside the gene matches: 4. The CDR3 has 15 amino acids. The chain joins TRBV6-1 to TRBJ1-5; 7 bases line up with TRBD1. The specimen was blood. The receptor comes from a man between 18 and 35 years old in good health. The CDR3 DNA follows: TGTGCCAGCAGTGAAGTGACAGGGCGTAATCAGCCCCAGCATTTT. Protein product: CASSEVTGRNQPQHF.